Each of the 32 T cell receptor beta chains below was sequenced from the same sample in a study of T-cell memory formation after mild COVID-19 (dated by TCRdb to the early 2020s). Libraries were prepared through 5' RACE. These reads were obtained on an Illumina NovaSeq 6000. The raw public reads went through TCRdb reprocessing: fastp at Q25, MiXCR clone calling, in-frame beta chains kept. Every CDR3 protein is listed once, alongside the most common genes and DNA of its rows. The sample records about 470,000 distinct CDR3 sequences, approximately 23% of which are singletons. The ten biggest clones cover 9.5% to 15% of the sample. The material sequenced was PBMCs or a T cell subset sorted from them (not recorded which). These receptors all come from an adult woman who had mild COVID-19 (a few samples of this study predate the infection). The sample titles of this study are shuffled in the database, so cell type and time point are left out; the donor was told from shared clones.

In this sample, this clonotype turned up many times. This rearrangement joins TRBV12-3 or TRBV12-4 to TRBJ2-5, with D possibly being TRBD2 (6 bases). Trimming removed 8 bases from V and 5 bases from J, with 15 bases in between. The length of the CDR3 is 13 residues. The chain's CDR3 is CASARAAGETQYF. CDR3 sequence (DNA): TGTGCCAGCGCCAGGGCGGCGGGGGAGACCCAGTACTTC.

This clonotype appeared a few times. The chain combines TRBV5-1 with TRBJ2-7; 8 bases line up with TRBD2. Germline V gene sequence: CDR1 SGHRS, CDR2 YFSETQ. V dropped 0 bases and J dropped 2; count of bases not matched to a gene: 7. This CDR3 is 16 amino acids long. CDR3: CASSLEGAGVPYEQYF. Here the CDR3 DNA reads TGCGCCAGCAGCTTGGAGGGAGCGGGAGTCCCCTACGAGCAGTACTTC. The full variable domain, in which reference TRBV5-1 and TRBJ2-7 provide the parts outside the CDR3, is KAGVTQTPRYLIKTRGQQVTLSCSPISGHRSVSWYQQTPGQGLQFLFEYFSETQRNKGNFPGRFSGRQFSNSRSEMNVSTLELGDSALYLCASSLEGAGVPYEQYFGPGTRLTVT.

This clonotype was picked up a small number of times. The V call is TRBV10-3, the J call TRBJ2-7, with D hard to call. V was pared by 0 bases and J by 5 bases, with 5 bases between. Per the germline V gene, CDR1 is ENHRY and CDR2 is SYGVKD. This CDR3 is 12 amino acids long. The CDR3 here is CAISESGHEQYF. The CDR3 DNA sequence: TGTGCCATCAGTGAGTCAGGTCACGAGCAGTACTTC.

This sequence joins TRBV5-1 and TRBJ2-5, with 9 bases aligning to TRBD1. J lost 5 bases, V lost 4 bases, and 6 bases had no gene match. The CDR3 contains 14 residues. The germline V gene encodes CDR1 SGHRS and CDR2 YFSETQ. Here the CDR3 reads CASSDTGGGETQYF. In nucleotides, the CDR3 is TGCGCCAGCAGCGACACAGGGGGCGGTGAGACCCAGTACTTC. Complete variable domain (other parts from reference TRBV5-1 and TRBJ2-5): KAGVTQTPRYLIKTRGQQVTLSCSPISGHRSVSWYQQTPGQGLQFLFEYFSETQRNKGNFPGRFSGRQFSNSRSEMNVSTLELGDSALYLCASSDTGGGETQYFGPGTRLLVL.

The chain couples TRBV3-1 to TRBJ2-1, with 15 bases fitting TRBD2. J gave up 9 bases and V 3 bases, and 6 bases lay outside the gene matches. The length of the CDR3 is 16 residues. The germline V gene has CDR1 LGHDT and CDR2 YNNKEL (reference sequence). CDR3 sequence: CASSHRTSGGVGEQFF. Here the CDR3 DNA reads TGTGCCAGCAGCCATAGGACTAGCGGGGGGGTAGGTGAGCAGTTCTTC.

This clonotype was picked up a small number of times. The chain links TRBV18 to TRBJ2-3; the D is unclear. The CDR3 consists of 14 residues. Trimming cost V 0 bases and J 6 bases, with 10 bases left between them. Germline CDR1 reads KGHSH; CDR2 reads LQKENI. The CDR3 DNA follows: TGTGCCAGCTCACCACCGTCTAGTCCTGATACGCAGTATTTT. Its protein is CASSPPSSPDTQYF.

This clonotype appeared many times. The chain carries TRBV12-3 or TRBV12-4 and TRBJ2-5; D gene uncertain. The CDR3 covers 13 residues. V was trimmed by 3 bases and J by 4 bases, leaving 9 bases between them. Here the CDR3 DNA reads TGTGCCAGCAGTTTTGGGCAGAGAGAGACCCAGTACTTC. It yields the protein CASSFGQRETQYF.

CDR3: CSAKDSGYEQYF. CDR3 coding DNA: TGCAGTGCTAAGGACAGCGGCTACGAGCAGTACTTC. V gene TRBV20-1 combines with J gene TRBJ2-7; TRBD1 is a possible D gene (6 bases). CDR1 and CDR2 from the germline V gene are DFQATT and SNEGSKA (reference sequence). The CDR3 is made up of 12 amino acids. V lost 4 bases and J 3 bases, leaving 10 bases between the germline ends.

The rearrangement joins TRBV20-1 to TRBJ1-2; 7 positions match TRBD1. Germline loops: CDR1 DFQATT, CDR2 SNEGSKA (reference sequence). V lost 1 base to trimming and J lost 4 bases; unmatched junction nucleotides: 18. This CDR3 contains 18 residues. The CDR3 nucleotides read TGCAGTGCTAGAGGGGCTATCGACCCTGACAGGGCGGGCTATGGCTACACCTTC. This encodes CSARGAIDPDRAGYGYTF.

This clonotype was counted between two and nine times. J is TRBJ2-7 and V is TRBV19; 15 bases match TRBD2. This CDR3 spans 16 amino acids. Germline V gene sequence: CDR1 LNHDA, CDR2 SQIVND (reference sequence). J was trimmed by 4 bases and V by 3 bases; bases with no gene match: 4. CDR3 bases: TGTGCCAGTAGTATGGGACTAGCGGGAGGCAGGTACGAGCAGTACTTC. Protein: CASSMGLAGGRYEQYF.

The V gene is TRBV5-1, the J gene TRBJ1-1, with D perhaps TRBD1 (6 bases). The CDR3 sequence is 15 residues long. In germline, CDR1 is SGHRS, CDR2 YFSETQ. The V gene lost 3 bases and the J gene lost 5 bases, with 17 bases spanning the gap. CDR3 region: CASSSLRGRETEAFF. DNA of the CDR3: TGCGCCAGCAGCTCCCTAAGGGGGAGGGAGACTGAAGCTTTCTTT.

This clonotype has more than one count but fewer than ten. The rearrangement links TRBV5-1 to TRBJ2-7; D unclear. Trimming cost V 4 bases and J 3 bases, with 11 bases left between them. Per germline, CDR1 SGHRS and CDR2 YFSETQ. This CDR3 is 13 amino acids long. CDR3 bases: TGCGCCAGCAGCGCGAACGGAAACTACGAGCAGTACTTC. As protein: CASSANGNYEQYF.

This clonotype was observed many times. The V gene is TRBV5-5, the J gene TRBJ1-2, with D maybe TRBD1 (6 bases). The CDR3 is 15 amino acids. Per the germline V gene, CDR1 is SGHKS and CDR2 is YYEKEE (reference sequence). V dropped 4 bases and J dropped 4 bases, with 17 bases sitting between them. Here the CDR3 reads CASSTNGGLSYGYTF. CDR3 in DNA: TGTGCCAGCAGCACCAATGGGGGGCTTAGCTATGGCTACACCTTC.

The sample holds many counts of this clonotype. The rearrangement links TRBV5-1 to TRBJ2-7, with D uncertain. CDR3 length: 13 amino acids. Per germline, CDR1 SGHRS and CDR2 YFSETQ. Trimming pared 3 bases from V and 3 bases from J, leaving 10 bases between. DNA of the CDR3: TGCGCCAGCAGCTCAGAATACAGCTACGAGCAGTACTTC. Translating gives CASSSEYSYEQYF.

This clonotype was counted only a few times. This rearrangement joins TRBV14 to TRBJ2-1; D is perhaps TRBD1 or TRBD2 (5 bases each). This CDR3 comprises 14 residues. With 5 bases removed from V and 6 bases from J, the gap between germline ends came to 14 bases. Germline V gene data show CDR1 as SGHDN and CDR2 as FVKESK. The CDR3 DNA sequence: TGTGCCAGCAGCGAACGAGGGGTGCTCAATGAGCAGTTCTTC. Protein product: CASSERGVLNEQFF.

The chain carries TRBV20-1 and TRBJ1-3; D call uncertain. V lost 0 bases and J 0 bases, leaving 6 bases between the germline ends. Germline loops: CDR1 DFQATT, CDR2 SNEGSKA (reference sequence). CDR3 length: 14 amino acids. DNA for the CDR3: TGCAGTGCTAGAGAGGCTGGCTCTGGAAACACCATATATTTT. It specifies CSAREAGSGNTIYF.

This clonotype was detected many times. The chain combines TRBV7-2 with TRBJ2-1; 7 nucleotides align to TRBD1. The CDR3 contains 16 residues. Germline CDR1 is SGHTA and CDR2 is FQGNSA. V was pared by 4 bases and J by 0 bases, with 6 bases of the junction left unmatched. CDR3 DNA sequence: TGTGCCAGCAGCTCAAGACAGGGAAGCTCCTACAATGAGCAGTTCTTC. This translates into CASSSRQGSSYNEQFF. Together with reference TRBV7-2 and TRBJ2-1, the CDR3 gives the full variable domain: GAGVSQSPSNKVTEKGKDVELRCDPISGHTALYWYRQSLGQGLEFLIYFQGNSAPDKSGLPSDRFSAERTGGSVSTLTIQRTQQEDSAVYLCASSSRQGSSYNEQFFGPGTRLTVL.

This clonotype showed up many times. This chain uses TRBV4-1 with TRBJ2-7; D is ambiguous. The V end lost 0 bases, the J end lost 4 bases, and 13 bases lay between the germline ends. Germline lookup yields CDR1 MGHRA and CDR2 YSYEKL. This CDR3 region has 15 residues. In DNA form, the CDR3 reads TGCGCCAGCAGCCAAGATTCGGACGGGTATTACGAGCAGTACTTC. The encoded protein is CASSQDSDGYYEQYF.

This clonotype was seen more than once but under ten times. The gene calls are TRBV7-3 and TRBJ2-1, with 10 nucleotides matching TRBD2. The trim removed 1 base at V and 7 bases at J, leaving 4 bases unmatched. The CDR3 extends over 15 amino acids. CDR1 and CDR2 from the germline V gene are SGHTA and FQGTGA. The DNA of the CDR3 is TGTGCCAGCAGCTTAATTCCTAGCGGGGGAAATGAGCAGTTCTTC. Amino acid sequence: CASSLIPSGGNEQFF.

This clonotype was detected a few times. The J gene is TRBJ1-2, the V gene TRBV12-3 or TRBV12-4; the match to TRBD1 covers 11 bases. The V segment lost 6 bases and the J segment 6 bases; nucleotides outside the gene matches: 9. This CDR3 spans 15 amino acids. The CDR3 sequence is CASSLRDRGGNGYTF. DNA of the CDR3: TGTGCCAGCAGCTTGAGGGACAGGGGGGGGAATGGCTACACCTTC.

The chain combines TRBV7-2 with TRBJ1-2, with TRBD1 identical over 9 bases. Germline V gene data show CDR1 as SGHTA and CDR2 as FQGNSA. V shed 2 bases, J shed 2 bases, and the junction held 6 bases outside the gene matches. This CDR3 is built from 16 residues. The CDR3 protein is CASSLSGQGMNYGYTF. CDR3 in DNA: TGTGCCAGCAGCTTATCGGGACAGGGAATGAACTATGGCTACACCTTC.

This CDR3 is CSARRQHEQYF. In DNA form, the CDR3 reads TGCAGTGCTAGAAGGCAGCACGAGCAGTACTTC. This rearrangement joins TRBV20-1 to TRBJ2-7; D call uncertain. With 2 bases removed from V and 5 bases from J, the gap between germline ends came to 7 bases. The CDR3 runs to 11 residues. CDR1 and CDR2 from the germline V gene are DFQATT and SNEGSKA (reference sequence).

This clonotype was detected only once. V gene TRBV19 combines with J gene TRBJ1-2, with D uncertain. Looked up from germline, CDR1 is LNHDA and CDR2 is SQIVND (reference sequence). The CDR3 is made up of 12 amino acids. V dropped 8 bases and J dropped 6 bases, with 13 bases sitting between them. CDR3: CASFGRVDGYTF. The DNA for the CDR3 is TGTGCCAGTTTCGGACGGGTGGATGGCTACACCTTC. Full variable domain (rest looked up from reference TRBV19 and TRBJ1-2): DGGITQSPKYLFRKEGQNVTLSCEQNLNHDAMYWYRQDPGQGLRLIYYSQIVNDFQKGDIAEGYSVSREKKESFPLTVTSAQKNPTAFYLCASFGRVDGYTFGSGTRLTVV.

The sample holds a few counts of this clonotype. This rearrangement joins TRBV20-1 to TRBJ2-6; D is unclear. Per germline, CDR1 DFQATT and CDR2 SNEGSKA (reference sequence). V dropped 6 bases and J dropped 7 bases, with 10 bases sitting between them. The CDR3 is 12 amino acids. CDR3 amino acids: CSAEVRANVLTF. The DNA of the CDR3 is TGCAGTGCAGAGGTTAGAGCCAACGTCCTGACTTTC.

This clonotype occurred a few times. V usage is TRBV13 and J usage is TRBJ2-5, with D perhaps matching TRBD1 or TRBD2 (6 bases each). This CDR3 is built from 14 residues. Trimming removed 1 base from V and 4 bases from J, with 10 bases in between. Germline V gives CDR1 PRHDT, CDR2 FYEKMQ (reference sequence). The CDR3 sequence: CASSLEGGGETQYF. Written as DNA, the CDR3 is TGTGCCAGCAGCTTAGAGGGGGGTGGAGAGACCCAGTACTTC.

This clonotype was observed a handful of times. V gene TRBV7-2 combines with J gene TRBJ2-1, with TRBD1 matching 10 bases. The germline V gene has CDR1 SGHTA and CDR2 FQGNSA. J gave up 2 bases and V 3 bases, and 1 base lay outside the gene matches. CDR3 length equals 15 residues. The CDR3: CASSFGTGAYNEQFF. CDR3 in DNA: TGTGCCAGCAGCTTCGGGACAGGGGCCTACAATGAGCAGTTCTTC.

This clonotype has just a few counts. The chain employs TRBV7-2 and TRBJ2-3; TRBD2 aligns across 14 bases. The J segment lost 0 bases and the V segment lost 6 bases, leaving 2 bases of the junction unmatched. This CDR3 has 16 residues. The germline CDR1 and CDR2 sequences are SGHTA and FQGNSA. This chain's CDR3 is CASRRTSGGSTDTQYF. CDR3 sequence (DNA): TGTGCCAGCAGGCGGACTAGCGGGGGGAGCACAGATACGCAGTATTTT.

The rearrangement joins TRBV5-1 to TRBJ2-7; D is perhaps TRBD2 (6 bases). Trimming pared 2 bases from V and 3 bases from J, leaving 15 bases between. Per the germline V gene, CDR1 is SGHRS and CDR2 is YFSETQ. The CDR3 runs 15 residues. The CDR3 DNA follows: TGCGCCAGCAGCTTAGCGGGCCTGACCGTCTACGAGCAGTACTTC. This gives the protein CASSLAGLTVYEQYF.

This chain links TRBV5-4 with TRBJ2-7; 9 bases are shared with TRBD1. The V gene end was trimmed by 7 bases and the J gene end by 6 bases; junction bases not matched to a gene: 14. The length of the CDR3 is 15 residues. CDR1 and CDR2 (germline): SGHNT, YYREEE (reference sequence). CDR3 coding DNA: TGTGCCAGCTCCCTTTGGGACAGGGAGATAGGCGAGCAGTACTTC. It codes for CASSLWDREIGEQYF. Supplemented by reference TRBV5-4 and TRBJ2-7, the full variable domain reads ETGVTQSPTHLIKTRGQQVTLRCSSQSGHNTVSWYQQALGQGPQFIFQYYREEENGRGNFPPRFSGLQFPNYSSELNVNALELDDSALYLCASSLWDREIGEQYFGPGTRLTVT.

The V call is TRBV12-3 or TRBV12-4, the J call TRBJ1-5; TRBD1 agrees at 9 bases. V was pared by 8 bases and J by 3 bases, with 11 bases of the junction left unmatched. This CDR3 is built from 16 residues. CDR3 sequence reads: CASASLDRGDNQPQHF. The CDR3 DNA follows: TGTGCCAGCGCTAGCCTGGACAGGGGTGACAATCAGCCCCAGCATTTT.

The J gene is TRBJ2-2, the V gene TRBV7-8; TRBD2 is a possible D gene (6 bases). The CDR3 is 20 amino acids. V was clipped by 5 bases and J by 1 base, with 26 bases between them. Germline CDR1 reads SGHVS; CDR2 reads FQNEAQ. The CDR3 DNA is TGTGCCAGCAGCCGTGGTATGATCCTGAGGCGCGGGGTGAACACCGGGGAGCTGTTTTTT. Its translation is CASSRGMILRRGVNTGELFF.

The chain has TRBV28 and TRBJ2-7, with TRBD1 identical over 8 bases. CDR3 length equals 14 residues. Germline V gene data show CDR1 as MDHEN and CDR2 as SYDVKM. The V segment lost 3 bases and the J segment 2 bases; nucleotides outside the gene matches: 3. CDR3 nucleotide sequence: TGTGCCAGCAGTTTGTCACAGGGGGCCTACGAGCAGTACTTC. Translating it yields CASSLSQGAYEQYF. Full variable domain (missing parts from reference TRBV28 and TRBJ2-7): DVKVTQSSRYLVKRTGEKVFLECVQDMDHENMFWYRQDPGLGLRLIYFSYDVKMKEKGDIPEGYSVSREKKERFSLILESASTNQTSMYLCASSLSQGAYEQYFGPGTRLTVT.